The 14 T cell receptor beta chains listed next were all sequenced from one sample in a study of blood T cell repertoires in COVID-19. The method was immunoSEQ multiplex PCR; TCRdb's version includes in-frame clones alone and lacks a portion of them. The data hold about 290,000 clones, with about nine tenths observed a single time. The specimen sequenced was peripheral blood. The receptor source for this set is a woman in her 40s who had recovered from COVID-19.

The CDR3 DNA is TGTGCCACCAGTGAACCCGGACTAGCGGGAGGCCCCCCAGATACGCAGTATTTT. Its translation: CATSEPGLAGGPPDTQYF. The chain is built from TRBV24-1 and TRBJ2-3; 14 bases map to TRBD2. Germline V gene sequence: CDR1 KGHDR, CDR2 SFDVKD. The trim removed 4 bases at V and 4 bases at J, leaving 9 bases unmatched. The CDR3 is 18 residues long.

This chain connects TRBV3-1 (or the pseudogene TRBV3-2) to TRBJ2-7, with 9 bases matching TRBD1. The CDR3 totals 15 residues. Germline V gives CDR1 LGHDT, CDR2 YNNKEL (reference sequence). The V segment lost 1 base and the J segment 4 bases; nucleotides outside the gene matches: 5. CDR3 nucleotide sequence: TGTGCCAGCAGCCAAGCGGGACAGGGTGTTTACGAGCAGTACTTC. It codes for CASSQAGQGVYEQYF.

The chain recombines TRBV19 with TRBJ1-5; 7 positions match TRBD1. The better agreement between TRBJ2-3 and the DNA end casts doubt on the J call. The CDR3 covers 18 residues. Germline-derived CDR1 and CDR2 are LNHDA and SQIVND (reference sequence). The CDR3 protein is CASQGQASWEYSNQPQYF. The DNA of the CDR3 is TGTGCCAGCCAAGGACAGGCTTCCTGGGAATATAGCAATCAGCCCCAGTATTTT.

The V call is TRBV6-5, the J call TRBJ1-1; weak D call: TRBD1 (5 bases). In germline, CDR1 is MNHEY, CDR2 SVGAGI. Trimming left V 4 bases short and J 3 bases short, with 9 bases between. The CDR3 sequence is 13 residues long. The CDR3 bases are TGTGCCAGCAGTTTAGACAGTCACACTGAAGCTTTCTTT. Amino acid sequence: CASSLDSHTEAFF.

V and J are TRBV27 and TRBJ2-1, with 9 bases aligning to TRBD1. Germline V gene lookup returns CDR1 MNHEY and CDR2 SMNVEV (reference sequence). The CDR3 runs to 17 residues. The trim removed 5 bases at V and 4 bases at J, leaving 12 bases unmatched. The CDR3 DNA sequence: TGTGCCAGCAGTCCCGCACAGGGGGCGGGGTATTACAATGAGCAGTTCTTC. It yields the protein CASSPAQGAGYYNEQFF.

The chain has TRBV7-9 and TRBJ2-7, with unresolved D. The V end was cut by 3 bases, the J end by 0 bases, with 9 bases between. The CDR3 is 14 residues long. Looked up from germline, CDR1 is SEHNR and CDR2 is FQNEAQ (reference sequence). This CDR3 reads CASSLSESSYEQYF. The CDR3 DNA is TGTGCCAGCAGCTTGAGCGAGAGCTCCTACGAGCAGTACTTC. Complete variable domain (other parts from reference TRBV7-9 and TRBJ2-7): DTGVSQNPRHKITKRGQNVTFRCDPISEHNRLYWYRQTLGQGPEFLTYFQNEAQLEKSRLLSDRFSAERPKGSFSTLEIQRTEQGDSAMYLCASSLSESSYEQYFGPGTRLTVT.

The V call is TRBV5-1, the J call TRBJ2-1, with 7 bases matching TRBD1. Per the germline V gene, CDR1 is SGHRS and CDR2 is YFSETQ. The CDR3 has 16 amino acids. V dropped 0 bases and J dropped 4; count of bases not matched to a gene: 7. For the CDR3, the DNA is TGCGCCAGCAGCTTGGCCCACCAGGGGGTTTACAATGAGCAGTTCTTC. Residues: CASSLAHQGVYNEQFF.

Here the CDR3 DNA reads TGTGCCACCAGTGATCCAGGGGGAAAGAACACCGGGGAGCTGTTTTTT. Translating it yields CATSDPGGKNTGELFF. The chain carries TRBV24-1 and TRBJ2-2, with 7 bases fitting TRBD1. V was pared by 3 bases and J by 1 base, with 4 bases of the junction left unmatched. CDR1 is KGHDR and CDR2 is SFDVKD in the germline V gene. The CDR3 is made up of 16 amino acids.

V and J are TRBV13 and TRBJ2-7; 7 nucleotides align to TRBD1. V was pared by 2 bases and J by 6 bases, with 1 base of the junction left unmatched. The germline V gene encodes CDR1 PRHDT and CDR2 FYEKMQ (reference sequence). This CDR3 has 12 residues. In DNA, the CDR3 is TGTGCCAGCAGCTTAAACAGGGGCGAGCAGTACTTC. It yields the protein CASSLNRGEQYF.

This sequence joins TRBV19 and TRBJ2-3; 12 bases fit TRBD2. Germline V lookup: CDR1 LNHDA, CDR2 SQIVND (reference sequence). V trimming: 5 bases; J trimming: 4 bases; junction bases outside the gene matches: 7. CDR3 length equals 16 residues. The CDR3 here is CASSATSGRWADTQYF. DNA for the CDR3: TGTGCCAGTAGTGCTACTAGCGGGAGGTGGGCAGATACGCAGTATTTT.

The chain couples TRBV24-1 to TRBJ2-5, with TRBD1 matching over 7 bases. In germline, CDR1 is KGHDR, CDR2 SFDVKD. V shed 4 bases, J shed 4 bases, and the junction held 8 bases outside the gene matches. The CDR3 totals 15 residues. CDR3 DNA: TGTGCCACCAGTGAGACCCAGGGGGTCGGAGAGACCCAGTACTTC. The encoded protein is CATSETQGVGETQYF.

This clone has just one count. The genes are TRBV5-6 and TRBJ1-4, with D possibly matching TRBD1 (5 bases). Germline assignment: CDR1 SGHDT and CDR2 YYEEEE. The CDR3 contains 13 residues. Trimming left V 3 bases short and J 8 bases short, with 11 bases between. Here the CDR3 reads CASSWAGGEKLFF. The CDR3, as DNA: TGTGCCAGCAGCTGGGCTGGGGGGGAAAAACTGTTTTTT.

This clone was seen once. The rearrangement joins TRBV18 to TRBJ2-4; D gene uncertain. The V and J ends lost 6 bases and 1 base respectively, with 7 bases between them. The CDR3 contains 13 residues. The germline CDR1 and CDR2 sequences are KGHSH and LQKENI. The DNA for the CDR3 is TGTGCCAGCTCGCTATCGGCCAAAAACATTCAGTACTTC. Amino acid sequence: CASSLSAKNIQYF. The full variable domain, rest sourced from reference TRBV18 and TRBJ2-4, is NAGVMQNPRHLVRRRGQEARLRCSPMKGHSHVYWYRQLPEEGLKFMVYLQKENIIDESGMPKERFSAEFPKEGPSILRIQQVVRGDSAAYFCASSLSAKNIQYFGAGTRLSVL.

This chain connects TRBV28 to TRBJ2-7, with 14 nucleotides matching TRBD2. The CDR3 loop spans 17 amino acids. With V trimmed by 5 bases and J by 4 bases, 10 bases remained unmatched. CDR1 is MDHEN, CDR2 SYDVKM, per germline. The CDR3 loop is CASSQTSGRAGAYEQYF. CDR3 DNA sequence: TGTGCCAGCAGTCAGACTAGCGGGAGGGCCGGGGCTTACGAGCAGTACTTC.